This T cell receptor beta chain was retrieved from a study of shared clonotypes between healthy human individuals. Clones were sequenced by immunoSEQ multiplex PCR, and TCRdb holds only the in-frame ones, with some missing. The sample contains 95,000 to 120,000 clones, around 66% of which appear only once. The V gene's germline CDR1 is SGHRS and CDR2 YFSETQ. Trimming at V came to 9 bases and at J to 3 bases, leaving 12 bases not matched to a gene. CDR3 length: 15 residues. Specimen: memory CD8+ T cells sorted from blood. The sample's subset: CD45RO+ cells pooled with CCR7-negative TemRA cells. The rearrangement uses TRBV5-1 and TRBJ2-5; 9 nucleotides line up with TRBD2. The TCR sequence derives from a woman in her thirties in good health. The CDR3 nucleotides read TGCGCCACCCGCTTGGGGGGACTAGCAGAAGAGACCCAGTACTTC. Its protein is CATRLGGLAEETQYF.